The rows below give T cell receptor beta chains drawn from one sample of a study of blood T cell repertoires in COVID-19. Only in-frame clones appear in the TCRdb table, and some are missing; sequencing was by immunoSEQ multiplex PCR. This table has 98,000 or so clones, around 87% appearing once. The sequencing sample was made of peripheral blood. These receptors were taken from a man aged 45-65 years with acute or convalescent COVID-19. The CDR3 runs from the conserved cysteine through the conserved F or W. A D gene is named only where the DNA matches it firmly. Expanded clones are given a class, and other clones once, few, many or no size at all.

j_gene: TRBJ2-3
abundance: NA
d_gene: TRBD2
v_gene: TRBV9
CDR3aa: CASSASGSTDTQYF
CDR3nt: TGTGCCAGCAGCGCTAGCGGGAGCACAGATACGCAGTATTTT

j_gene: TRBJ2-1
abundance: few
d_gene: TRBD1
v_gene: TRBV24-1
CDR3aa: CATSDQRDSLYNEQFF
CDR3nt: TGTGCCACCAGTGATCAAAGGGACAGCCTCTACAATGAGCAGTTCTTC

j_gene: TRBJ1-1
abundance: NA
d_gene: TRBD1
v_gene: TRBV4-1
CDR3aa: CASSHQGDTEAFF
CDR3nt: TGCGCCAGCAGCCACCAGGGGGACACTGAAGCTTTCTTT

j_gene: TRBJ2-2
abundance: NA
d_gene: TRBD2
v_gene: TRBV3-1/TRBV3-2
CDR3aa: CASSQFGRADTGELFF
CDR3nt: TGTGCCAGCAGCCAATTTGGGAGGGCGGACACCGGGGAGCTGTTTTTT

j_gene: TRBJ2-1
abundance: NA
d_gene: NA
v_gene: TRBV24-1
CDR3aa: CATSDLRRGIRQFF
CDR3nt: TGTGCCACCAGTGATTTGCGAAGGGGAATCCGGCAGTTCTTC

j_gene: TRBJ1-1
abundance: once
d_gene: NA
v_gene: TRBV18
CDR3aa: CASSPLTGNTEAFF
CDR3nt: TGTGCCAGCTCACCGTTGACAGGGAACACTGAAGCTTTCTTT

j_gene: TRBJ2-7
abundance: once
d_gene: NA
v_gene: TRBV2
CDR3aa: CASSSSVLSGNYEQYF
CDR3nt: TGTGCCAGCAGTTCAAGTGTCCTCAGCGGAAACTACGAGCAGTACTTC

j_gene: TRBJ2-5
abundance: NA
d_gene: TRBD1
v_gene: TRBV19
CDR3aa: CASSIGQGVGTQYF
CDR3nt: TGTGCCAGTAGTATAGGACAGGGGGTGGGGACCCAGTACTTC

j_gene: TRBJ2-1
abundance: NA
d_gene: TRBD2
v_gene: TRBV9
CDR3aa: CASSVDQRENSYNEQFF
CDR3nt: TGTGCCAGCAGCGTAGATCAGCGGGAGAACTCCTACAATGAGCAGTTCTTC

j_gene: TRBJ2-3
abundance: NA
d_gene: TRBD2
v_gene: TRBV5-1
CDR3aa: CASSLDLPTSKAQYF
CDR3nt: TGCGCCAGCAGCTTGGACCTTCCGACTAGCAAGGCGCAGTATTTT

j_gene: TRBJ2-1
abundance: NA
d_gene: NA
v_gene: TRBV6-1
CDR3aa: CASREVAGRQFF
CDR3nt: TGTGCCAGCAGGGAAGTGGCGGGAAGGCAGTTCTTC

j_gene: TRBJ2-3
abundance: once
d_gene: TRBD2
v_gene: TRBV10-3
CDR3aa: CAISSRLGLAGTLNTDTQYF
CDR3nt: TGTGCCATCAGTTCCCGCCTCGGACTAGCGGGAACTCTAAACACAGATACGCAGTATTTT

j_gene: TRBJ1-4
abundance: NA
d_gene: NA
v_gene: TRBV5-1
CDR3aa: CASSKTTGEKLFF
CDR3nt: TGCGCCAGCAGCAAAACGACGGGGGAAAAACTGTTTTTT

j_gene: TRBJ2-7
abundance: few
d_gene: NA
v_gene: TRBV21-1
CDR3aa: CASSILGLRRPYEQYF
CDR3nt: TGTGCCAGCAGCATTCTGGGACTGCGAAGACCCTACGAGCAGTACTTC

j_gene: TRBJ2-1
abundance: NA
d_gene: TRBD2
v_gene: TRBV2
CDR3aa: CASSEGTLAGGYNEQFF
CDR3nt: TGTGCCAGCAGTGAGGGAACCTTAGCGGGAGGGTACAATGAGCAGTTCTTC

j_gene: TRBJ2-5
abundance: NA
d_gene: TRBD2
v_gene: TRBV6-6
CDR3aa: CASSYTGGKETQYF
CDR3nt: TGTGCCAGCAGTTATACGGGAGGTAAAGAGACCCAGTACTTC

j_gene: TRBJ2-7
abundance: once
d_gene: NA
v_gene: TRBV4-1
CDR3aa: CASSRLVSSYEQYF
CDR3nt: TGCGCCAGCAGCCGTCTAGTAAGCTCCTACGAGCAGTACTTC

j_gene: TRBJ2-5
abundance: NA
d_gene: TRBD1
v_gene: TRBV15
CDR3aa: CATSRSGQPQETQYF
CDR3nt: TGTGCCACCAGCAGGTCGGGACAGCCTCAAGAGACCCAGTACTTC

j_gene: TRBJ1-5
abundance: NA
d_gene: NA
v_gene: TRBV5-6
CDR3aa: CASSSFPGPQHF
CDR3nt: TGTGCCAGCAGCTCCTTTCCGGGTCCCCAGCATTTT

j_gene: TRBJ2-5
abundance: once
d_gene: NA
v_gene: TRBV19
CDR3aa: CASSKGRWVMETQYF
CDR3nt: TGTGCCAGTAGTAAAGGCAGGTGGGTGATGGAGACCCAGTACTTC

j_gene: TRBJ1-4
abundance: NA
d_gene: TRBD1
v_gene: TRBV6-5
CDR3aa: CASSGQGTNEKLFF
CDR3nt: TGTGCCAGCAGCGGACAGGGAACTAATGAAAAACTGTTTTTT

j_gene: TRBJ2-2
abundance: NA
d_gene: NA
v_gene: TRBV10-1
CDR3aa: CARGRRELFF
CDR3nt: TGCGCCAGGGGCAGGAGGGAGCTGTTTTTT

j_gene: TRBJ2-5
abundance: NA
d_gene: NA
v_gene: TRBV2
CDR3aa: CASRRDWRGTQYF
CDR3nt: TGTGCCAGCAGGCGGGACTGGCGCGGGACCCAGTACTTC

j_gene: TRBJ2-5
abundance: NA
d_gene: NA
v_gene: TRBV7-6
CDR3aa: CASTPVGGETQYF
CDR3nt: TGTGCCAGCACCCCAGTCGGGGGAGAGACCCAGTACTTC

j_gene: TRBJ2-1
abundance: NA
d_gene: TRBD2
v_gene: TRBV6-5
CDR3aa: CASRASGSYNEQFF
CDR3nt: TGTGCCAGCAGGGCTAGCGGGAGTTACAATGAGCAGTTCTTC

j_gene: TRBJ2-7
abundance: NA
d_gene: TRBD1
v_gene: TRBV12-3/TRBV12-4
CDR3aa: CASSFGTAYEQYF
CDR3nt: TGTGCCAGCAGTTTCGGGACAGCCTACGAGCAGTACTTC

j_gene: TRBJ2-4
abundance: NA
d_gene: NA
v_gene: TRBV28
CDR3aa: CASREVAKNIQYF
CDR3nt: TGTGCAAGTCGAGAGGTAGCCAAAAACATTCAGTACTTC

j_gene: TRBJ2-7
abundance: NA
d_gene: NA
v_gene: TRBV6-5
CDR3aa: CASSVGRDTYEQYF
CDR3nt: TGTGCCAGCAGCGTCGGACGGGATACCTACGAGCAGTACTTC

j_gene: TRBJ2-2
abundance: once
d_gene: NA
v_gene: TRBV6-1
CDR3aa: CASSEKQGSTGELFF
CDR3nt: TGTGCCAGCAGTGAAAAACAGGGTTCCACCGGGGAGCTGTTTTTT

j_gene: TRBJ2-1
abundance: NA
d_gene: TRBD2
v_gene: TRBV2
CDR3aa: CASRGQLAVYNEQFF
CDR3nt: TGTGCCAGCAGAGGTCAGCTAGCGGTATACAATGAGCAGTTCTTC

j_gene: TRBJ2-1
abundance: NA
d_gene: NA
v_gene: TRBV5-1
CDR3aa: CASSFPGNEQFF
CDR3nt: TGCGCCAGCAGCTTCCCGGGCAATGAGCAGTTCTTC

j_gene: TRBJ2-1
abundance: once
d_gene: TRBD1
v_gene: TRBV2
CDR3aa: CASSPGQGHTVEQFF
CDR3nt: TGTGCCAGCAGCCCCGGACAGGGGCATACGGTTGAGCAGTTCTTC

j_gene: TRBJ1-6
abundance: NA
d_gene: NA
v_gene: TRBV30
CDR3aa: CAWSGGPNNSPLHF
CDR3nt: TGTGCCTGGAGTGGAGGGCCTAATAATTCACCCCTCCACTTT

j_gene: TRBJ2-3
abundance: few
d_gene: TRBD2
v_gene: TRBV5-1
CDR3aa: CASSLEVGTSGASTDTQYF
CDR3nt: TGCGCCAGCAGCTTGGAGGTTGGGACTAGCGGGGCTAGCACAGATACGCAGTATTTT

j_gene: TRBJ1-2
abundance: NA
d_gene: TRBD1
v_gene: TRBV19
CDR3aa: CASSFGTGGNYGYTF
CDR3nt: TGTGCCAGTAGTTTCGGGACAGGGGGCAACTATGGCTACACCTTC

j_gene: TRBJ1-3
abundance: NA
d_gene: NA
v_gene: TRBV19
CDR3aa: CASTSNSGNTIYF
CDR3nt: TGTGCCAGTACCAGTAACTCTGGAAACACCATATATTTT

j_gene: TRBJ2-1
abundance: NA
d_gene: TRBD2
v_gene: TRBV2
CDR3aa: CASNRIAGEQFF
CDR3nt: TGTGCCAGCAATCGAATAGCGGGTGAGCAGTTCTTC

j_gene: TRBJ1-4
abundance: NA
d_gene: NA
v_gene: TRBV30
CDR3aa: CAWTGTNEKLFF
CDR3nt: TGTGCCTGGACAGGAACTAATGAAAAACTGTTTTTT

j_gene: TRBJ1-4
abundance: NA
d_gene: NA
v_gene: TRBV6-5
CDR3aa: CASSYSTGSGEKLFF
CDR3nt: TGTGCCAGCAGTTACTCGACAGGCTCCGGAGAAAAACTGTTTTTT

j_gene: TRBJ2-2
abundance: NA
d_gene: TRBD2
v_gene: TRBV7-8
CDR3aa: CASSPTGLAGTGELFF
CDR3nt: TGTGCCAGCAGCCCAACGGGACTAGCCGGAACCGGGGAGCTGTTTTTT

j_gene: TRBJ2-7
abundance: NA
d_gene: NA
v_gene: TRBV18
CDR3aa: CASSPLQGRIDEQYF
CDR3nt: TGTGCCAGCTCACCACTACAGGGGAGGATAGACGAGCAGTACTTC

j_gene: TRBJ2-3
abundance: NA
d_gene: TRBD1
v_gene: TRBV14
CDR3aa: CASSPRDRVTDTQYF
CDR3nt: TGTGCCAGCAGCCCGCGGGACAGGGTCACAGATACGCAGTATTTT

j_gene: TRBJ1-5
abundance: once
d_gene: NA
v_gene: TRBV29-1
CDR3aa: CSVVQGRNQPQHF
CDR3nt: TGCAGCGTAGTACAGGGAAGGAATCAGCCCCAGCATTTT

j_gene: TRBJ1-5
abundance: NA
d_gene: TRBD1
v_gene: TRBV19
CDR3aa: CASSGQGAGQPQHF
CDR3nt: TGTGCCAGTAGCGGACAGGGGGCTGGGCAGCCCCAGCATTTT

j_gene: TRBJ2-5
abundance: NA
d_gene: TRBD1
v_gene: TRBV6-2/TRBV6-3
CDR3aa: CASSYLTGTGGRDQYF
CDR3nt: TGTGCCAGCAGTTACCTCACAGGGACAGGGGGCCGGGACCAGTACTTC